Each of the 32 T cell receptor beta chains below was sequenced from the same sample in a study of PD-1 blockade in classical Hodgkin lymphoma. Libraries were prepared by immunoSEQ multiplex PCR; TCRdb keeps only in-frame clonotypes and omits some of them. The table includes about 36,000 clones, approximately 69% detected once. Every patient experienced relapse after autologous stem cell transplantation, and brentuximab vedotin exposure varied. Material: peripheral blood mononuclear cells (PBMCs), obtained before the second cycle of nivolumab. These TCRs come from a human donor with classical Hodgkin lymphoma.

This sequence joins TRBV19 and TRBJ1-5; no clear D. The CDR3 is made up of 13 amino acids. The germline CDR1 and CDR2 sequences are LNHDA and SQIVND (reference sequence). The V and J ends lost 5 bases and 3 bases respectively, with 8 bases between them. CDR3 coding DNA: TGTGCCAGTAGTCGACAACTCAATCAGCCCCAGCATTTT. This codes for CASSRQLNQPQHF.

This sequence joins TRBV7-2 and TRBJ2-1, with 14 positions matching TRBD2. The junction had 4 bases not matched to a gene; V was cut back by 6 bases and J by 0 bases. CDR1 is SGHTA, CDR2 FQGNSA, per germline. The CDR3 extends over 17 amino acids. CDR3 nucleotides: TGTGCCAGCAGATCTGGGACTAGCGGGAGCTCCTACAATGAGCAGTTCTTC. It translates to CASRSGTSGSSYNEQFF.

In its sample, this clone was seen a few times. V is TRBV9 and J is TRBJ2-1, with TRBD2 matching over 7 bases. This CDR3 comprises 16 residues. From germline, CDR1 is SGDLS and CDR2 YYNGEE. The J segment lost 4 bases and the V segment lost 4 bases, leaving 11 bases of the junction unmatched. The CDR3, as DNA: TGTGCCAGCAGCTGGGACTACAATCCCCCTTACAATGAGCAGTTCTTC. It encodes CASSWDYNPPYNEQFF.

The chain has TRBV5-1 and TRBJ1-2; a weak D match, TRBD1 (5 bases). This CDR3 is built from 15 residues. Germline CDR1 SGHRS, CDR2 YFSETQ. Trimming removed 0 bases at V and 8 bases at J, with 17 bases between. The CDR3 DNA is TGCGCCAGCAGCTTGGTGATTGGGGGTGGAGACGGCTACACCTTC. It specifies CASSLVIGGGDGYTF.

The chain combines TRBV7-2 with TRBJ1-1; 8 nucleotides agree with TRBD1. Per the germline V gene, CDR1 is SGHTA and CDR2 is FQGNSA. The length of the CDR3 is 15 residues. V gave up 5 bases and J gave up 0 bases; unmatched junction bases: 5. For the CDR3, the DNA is TGTGCCAGCAGCCCCTGGGACAGGATGAACACTGAAGCTTTCTTT. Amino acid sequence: CASSPWDRMNTEAFF.

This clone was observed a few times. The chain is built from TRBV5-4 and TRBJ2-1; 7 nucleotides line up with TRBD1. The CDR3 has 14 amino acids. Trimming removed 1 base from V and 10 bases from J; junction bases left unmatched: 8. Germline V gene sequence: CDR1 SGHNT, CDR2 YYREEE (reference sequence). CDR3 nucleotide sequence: TGTGCCAGCAGCTTGCCCGAACCGGGACAGGAGCAGTTCTTC. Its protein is CASSLPEPGQEQFF.

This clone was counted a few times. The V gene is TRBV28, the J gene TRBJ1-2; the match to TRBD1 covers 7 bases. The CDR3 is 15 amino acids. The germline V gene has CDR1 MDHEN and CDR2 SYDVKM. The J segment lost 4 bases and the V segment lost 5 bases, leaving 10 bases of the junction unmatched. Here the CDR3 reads CASSLYSRDSYGYTF. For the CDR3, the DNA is TGTGCCAGCAGTCTCTATTCGAGGGACAGCTATGGCTACACCTTC.

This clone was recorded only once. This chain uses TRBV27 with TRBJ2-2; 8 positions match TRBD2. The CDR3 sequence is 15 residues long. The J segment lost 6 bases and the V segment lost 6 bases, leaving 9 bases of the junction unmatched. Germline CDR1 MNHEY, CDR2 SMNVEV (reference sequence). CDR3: CASSPTSGTAGELFF. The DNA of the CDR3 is TGTGCCAGCAGCCCCACTAGCGGTACCGCCGGGGAGCTGTTTTTT.

CDR3 bases: TGTGCCAGCAGCTTGATCGGGGAGCTGTTTTTT. Its translation: CASSLIGELFF. This chain joins TRBV5-8 and TRBJ2-2, with D hard to call. Germline values: CDR1 SGHTS, CDR2 YDEGEE. This CDR3 is built from 11 residues. V was cut by 1 base and J by 7 bases, with 2 bases left in between.

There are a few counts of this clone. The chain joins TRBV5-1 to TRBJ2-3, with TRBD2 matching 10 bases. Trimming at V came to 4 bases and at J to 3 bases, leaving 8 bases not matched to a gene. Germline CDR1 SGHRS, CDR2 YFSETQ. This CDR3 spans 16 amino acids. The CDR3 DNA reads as TGCGCCAGCAGCAGCGGGACTAGCGCCCTAACAGATACGCAGTATTTT. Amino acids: CASSSGTSALTDTQYF.

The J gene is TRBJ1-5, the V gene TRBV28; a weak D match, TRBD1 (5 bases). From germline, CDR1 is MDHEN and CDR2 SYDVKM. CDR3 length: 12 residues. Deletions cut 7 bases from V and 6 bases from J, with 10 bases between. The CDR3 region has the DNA TGTGCCAGCATCACGGGGGGTCAGCCCCAGCATTTT. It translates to CASITGGQPQHF.

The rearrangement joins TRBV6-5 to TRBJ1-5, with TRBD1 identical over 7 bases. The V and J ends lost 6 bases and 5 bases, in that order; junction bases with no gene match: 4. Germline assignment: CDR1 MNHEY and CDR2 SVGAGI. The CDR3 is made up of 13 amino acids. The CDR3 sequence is CASRQTGYQPQHF. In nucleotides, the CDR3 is TGTGCCAGCAGGCAGACAGGGTATCAGCCCCAGCATTTT.

The CDR3 bases are TGCGCCAGCAGCTTAGGGAGCCTGAACACTGAAGCTTTCTTT. This sequence encodes CASSLGSLNTEAFF. V is TRBV5-1 and J is TRBJ1-1; D unclear. Germline V gene lookup returns CDR1 SGHRS and CDR2 YFSETQ. V shed 2 bases and J shed 0 bases, with 8 bases lying between them. The CDR3 loop spans 14 amino acids.

The CDR3: CASSQFLQGHGSPLHF. DNA of the CDR3: TGTGCCAGCAGCCAATTCCTACAGGGCCATGGGTCACCCCTCCACTTT. V is TRBV16 and J is TRBJ1-6; maybe TRBD1 (6 bases). Germline V gene sequence: CDR1 KGHSY, CDR2 FQNENV. This CDR3 has 16 amino acids. Trimming cost V 1 base and J 10 bases, with 17 bases left between them.

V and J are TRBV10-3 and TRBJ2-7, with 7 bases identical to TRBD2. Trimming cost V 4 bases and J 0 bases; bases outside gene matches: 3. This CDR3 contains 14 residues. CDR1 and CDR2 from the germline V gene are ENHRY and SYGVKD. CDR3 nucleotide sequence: TGTGCCATCAGTGGGGGCGGGAGCTCCTACGAGCAGTACTTC. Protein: CAISGGGSSYEQYF.

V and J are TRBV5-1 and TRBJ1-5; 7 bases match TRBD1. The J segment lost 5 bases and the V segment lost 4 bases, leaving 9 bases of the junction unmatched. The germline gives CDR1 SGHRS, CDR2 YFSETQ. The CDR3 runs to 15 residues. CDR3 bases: TGCGCCAGCAGCCTGACAGGGAGGGCGGATCAGCCCCAGCATTTT. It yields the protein CASSLTGRADQPQHF. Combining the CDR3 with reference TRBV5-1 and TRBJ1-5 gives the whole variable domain KAGVTQTPRYLIKTRGQQVTLSCSPISGHRSVSWYQQTPGQGLQFLFEYFSETQRNKGNFPGRFSGRQFSNSRSEMNVSTLELGDSALYLCASSLTGRADQPQHFGDGTRLSIL.

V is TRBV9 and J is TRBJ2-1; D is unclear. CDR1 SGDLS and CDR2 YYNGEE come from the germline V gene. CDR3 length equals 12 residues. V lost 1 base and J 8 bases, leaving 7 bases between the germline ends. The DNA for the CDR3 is TGTGCCAGCAGCGTAAGGTACCATGAGCAGTTCTTC. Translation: CASSVRYHEQFF.

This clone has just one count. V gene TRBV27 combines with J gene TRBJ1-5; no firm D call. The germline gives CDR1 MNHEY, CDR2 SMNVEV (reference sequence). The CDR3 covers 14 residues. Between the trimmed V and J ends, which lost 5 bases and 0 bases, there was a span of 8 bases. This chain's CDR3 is CASSPTYSNQPQHF. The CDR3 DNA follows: TGTGCCAGCAGTCCAACCTATAGCAATCAGCCCCAGCATTTT.

In nucleotides, the CDR3 is TGCGCCAGCAGCTTTGGAGGCAGGGGGCAACTTGGCTACACCTTC. Protein: CASSFGGRGQLGYTF. V is TRBV4-1 and J is TRBJ1-2; 8 nucleotides match TRBD1. Germline CDR1 reads MGHRA; CDR2 reads YSYEKL. The CDR3 has 15 residues. Germline trimming cut 5 bases from V and 7 bases from J; bases unmatched to any gene: 12.

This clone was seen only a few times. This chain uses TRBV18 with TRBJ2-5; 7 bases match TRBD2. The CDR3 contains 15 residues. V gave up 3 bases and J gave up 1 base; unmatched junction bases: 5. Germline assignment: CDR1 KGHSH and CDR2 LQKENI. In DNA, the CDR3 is TGTGCCAGCTCACCGCTGGGGGGGATCCAAGAGACCCAGTACTTC. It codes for CASSPLGGIQETQYF.

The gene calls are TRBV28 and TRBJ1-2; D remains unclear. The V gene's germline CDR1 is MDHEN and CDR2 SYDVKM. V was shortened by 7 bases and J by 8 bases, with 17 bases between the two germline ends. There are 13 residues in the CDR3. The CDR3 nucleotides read TGTGCCAGCACCGCGTCTCGGTGGATGGGCTACACCTTC. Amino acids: CASTASRWMGYTF.

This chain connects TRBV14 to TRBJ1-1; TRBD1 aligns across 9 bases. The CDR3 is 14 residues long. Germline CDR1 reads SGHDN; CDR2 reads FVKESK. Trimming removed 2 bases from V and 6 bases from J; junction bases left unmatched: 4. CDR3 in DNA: TGTGCCAGCAGCCAAAATACAGGGGGCTCTGAAGCTTTCTTT. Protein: CASSQNTGGSEAFF.

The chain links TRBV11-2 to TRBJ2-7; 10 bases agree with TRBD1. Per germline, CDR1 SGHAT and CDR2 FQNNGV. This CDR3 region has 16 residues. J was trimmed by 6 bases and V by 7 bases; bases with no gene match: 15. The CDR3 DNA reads TGTGCCAGCACCTTTATGGGAACGGGGACAGGGGCCGAGCAGTACTTC. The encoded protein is CASTFMGTGTGAEQYF. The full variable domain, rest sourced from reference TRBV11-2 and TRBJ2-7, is EAGVAQSPRYKIIEKRQSVAFWCNPISGHATLYWYQQILGQGPKLLIQFQNNGVVDDSQLPKDRFSAERLKGVDSTLKIQPAKLEDSAVYLCASTFMGTGTGAEQYFGPGTRLTVT.

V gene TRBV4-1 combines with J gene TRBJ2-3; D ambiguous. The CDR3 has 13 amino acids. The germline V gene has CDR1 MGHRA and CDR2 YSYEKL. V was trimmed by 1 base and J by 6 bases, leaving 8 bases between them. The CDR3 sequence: CASSQGSADTQYF. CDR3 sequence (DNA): TGCGCCAGCAGCCAAGGCAGTGCTGATACGCAGTATTTT.

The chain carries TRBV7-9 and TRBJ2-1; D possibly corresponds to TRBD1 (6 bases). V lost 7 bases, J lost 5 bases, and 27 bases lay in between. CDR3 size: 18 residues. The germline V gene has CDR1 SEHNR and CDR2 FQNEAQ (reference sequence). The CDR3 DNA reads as TGTGCCAGCAACCAGAGAACCATCCAGGGGCCAGGACACAATGAGCAGTTCTTC. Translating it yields CASNQRTIQGPGHNEQFF. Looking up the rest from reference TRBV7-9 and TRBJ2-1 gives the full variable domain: DTGVSQNPRHKITKRGQNVTFRCDPISEHNRLYWYRQTLGQGPEFLTYFQNEAQLEKSRLLSDRFSAERPKGSFSTLEIQRTEQGDSAMYLCASNQRTIQGPGHNEQFFGPGTRLTVL.

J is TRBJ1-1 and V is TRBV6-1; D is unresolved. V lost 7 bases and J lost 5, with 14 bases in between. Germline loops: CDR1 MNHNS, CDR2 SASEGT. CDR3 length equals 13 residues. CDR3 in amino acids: CASTQARVTEAFF. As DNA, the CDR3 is TGTGCCAGCACTCAAGCACGAGTAACTGAAGCTTTCTTT.

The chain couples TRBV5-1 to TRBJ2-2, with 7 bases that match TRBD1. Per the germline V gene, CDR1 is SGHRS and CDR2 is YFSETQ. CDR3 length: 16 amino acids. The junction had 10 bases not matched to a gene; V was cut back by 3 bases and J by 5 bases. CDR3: CASSSLTTGKTGELFF. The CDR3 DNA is TGCGCCAGCAGCTCGCTTACGACAGGGAAAACCGGGGAGCTGTTTTTT.

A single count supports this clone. The CDR3 sequence: CAISEIGNTEAFF. In DNA form, the CDR3 reads TGTGCCATCAGTGAGATAGGGAACACTGAAGCTTTCTTT. This chain joins TRBV10-3 and TRBJ1-1; D remains ambiguous. Germline V gives CDR1 ENHRY, CDR2 SYGVKD. V was cut by 2 bases and J by 1 base, with 5 bases left in between. The CDR3 has 13 amino acids.

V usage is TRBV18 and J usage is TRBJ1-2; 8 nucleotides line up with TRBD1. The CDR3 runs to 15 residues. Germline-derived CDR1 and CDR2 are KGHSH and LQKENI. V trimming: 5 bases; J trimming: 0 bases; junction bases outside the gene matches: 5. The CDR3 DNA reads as TGTGCCAGCTCATCTTCGACAGGGGCTAACTATGGCTACACCTTC. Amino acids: CASSSSTGANYGYTF.

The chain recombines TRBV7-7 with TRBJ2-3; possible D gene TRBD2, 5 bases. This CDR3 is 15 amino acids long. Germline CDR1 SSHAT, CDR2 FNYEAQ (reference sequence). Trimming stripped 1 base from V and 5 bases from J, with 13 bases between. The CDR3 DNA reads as TGTGCCAGCAGCTTAGGTGGGAGTGTGTTAGATACGCAGTATTTT. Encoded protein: CASSLGGSVLDTQYF. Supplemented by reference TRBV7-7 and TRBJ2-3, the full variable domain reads GAGVSQSPRYKVTKRGQDVTLRCDPISSHATLYWYQQALGQGPEFLTYFNYEAQPDKSGLPSDRFSAERPEGSISTLTIQRTEQRDSAMYRCASSLGGSVLDTQYFGPGTRLTVL.

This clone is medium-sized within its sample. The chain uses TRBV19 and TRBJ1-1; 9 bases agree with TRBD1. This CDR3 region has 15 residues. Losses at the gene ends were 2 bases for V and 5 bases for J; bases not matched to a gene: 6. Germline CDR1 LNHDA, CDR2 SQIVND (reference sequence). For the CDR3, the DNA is TGTGCCAGTAGTATAAGATTACAGGGGGCAACTGAAGCTTTCTTT. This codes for CASSIRLQGATEAFF.

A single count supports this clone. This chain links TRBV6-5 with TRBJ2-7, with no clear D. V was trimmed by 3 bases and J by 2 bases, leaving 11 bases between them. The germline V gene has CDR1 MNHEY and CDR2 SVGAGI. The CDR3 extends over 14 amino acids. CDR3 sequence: CASSYTVGTYEQYF. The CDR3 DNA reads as TGTGCCAGCAGTTATACGGTTGGGACCTACGAGCAGTACTTC.